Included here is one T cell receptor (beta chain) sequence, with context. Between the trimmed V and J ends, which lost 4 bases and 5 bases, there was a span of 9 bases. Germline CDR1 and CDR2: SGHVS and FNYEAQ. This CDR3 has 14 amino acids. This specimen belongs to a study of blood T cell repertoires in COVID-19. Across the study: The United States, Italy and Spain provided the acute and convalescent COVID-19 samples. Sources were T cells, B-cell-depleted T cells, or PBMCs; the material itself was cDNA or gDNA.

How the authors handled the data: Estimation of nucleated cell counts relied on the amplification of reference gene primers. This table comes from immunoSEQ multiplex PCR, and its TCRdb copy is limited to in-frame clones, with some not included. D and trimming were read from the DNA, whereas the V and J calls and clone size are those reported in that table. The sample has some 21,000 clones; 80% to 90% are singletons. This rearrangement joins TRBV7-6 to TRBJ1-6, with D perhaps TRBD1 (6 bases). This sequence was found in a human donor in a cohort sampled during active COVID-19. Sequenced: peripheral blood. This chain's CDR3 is CASSSDRNNSPLHF. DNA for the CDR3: TGTGCCAGCAGCTCGGACAGAAATAATTCACCCCTCCACTTT.